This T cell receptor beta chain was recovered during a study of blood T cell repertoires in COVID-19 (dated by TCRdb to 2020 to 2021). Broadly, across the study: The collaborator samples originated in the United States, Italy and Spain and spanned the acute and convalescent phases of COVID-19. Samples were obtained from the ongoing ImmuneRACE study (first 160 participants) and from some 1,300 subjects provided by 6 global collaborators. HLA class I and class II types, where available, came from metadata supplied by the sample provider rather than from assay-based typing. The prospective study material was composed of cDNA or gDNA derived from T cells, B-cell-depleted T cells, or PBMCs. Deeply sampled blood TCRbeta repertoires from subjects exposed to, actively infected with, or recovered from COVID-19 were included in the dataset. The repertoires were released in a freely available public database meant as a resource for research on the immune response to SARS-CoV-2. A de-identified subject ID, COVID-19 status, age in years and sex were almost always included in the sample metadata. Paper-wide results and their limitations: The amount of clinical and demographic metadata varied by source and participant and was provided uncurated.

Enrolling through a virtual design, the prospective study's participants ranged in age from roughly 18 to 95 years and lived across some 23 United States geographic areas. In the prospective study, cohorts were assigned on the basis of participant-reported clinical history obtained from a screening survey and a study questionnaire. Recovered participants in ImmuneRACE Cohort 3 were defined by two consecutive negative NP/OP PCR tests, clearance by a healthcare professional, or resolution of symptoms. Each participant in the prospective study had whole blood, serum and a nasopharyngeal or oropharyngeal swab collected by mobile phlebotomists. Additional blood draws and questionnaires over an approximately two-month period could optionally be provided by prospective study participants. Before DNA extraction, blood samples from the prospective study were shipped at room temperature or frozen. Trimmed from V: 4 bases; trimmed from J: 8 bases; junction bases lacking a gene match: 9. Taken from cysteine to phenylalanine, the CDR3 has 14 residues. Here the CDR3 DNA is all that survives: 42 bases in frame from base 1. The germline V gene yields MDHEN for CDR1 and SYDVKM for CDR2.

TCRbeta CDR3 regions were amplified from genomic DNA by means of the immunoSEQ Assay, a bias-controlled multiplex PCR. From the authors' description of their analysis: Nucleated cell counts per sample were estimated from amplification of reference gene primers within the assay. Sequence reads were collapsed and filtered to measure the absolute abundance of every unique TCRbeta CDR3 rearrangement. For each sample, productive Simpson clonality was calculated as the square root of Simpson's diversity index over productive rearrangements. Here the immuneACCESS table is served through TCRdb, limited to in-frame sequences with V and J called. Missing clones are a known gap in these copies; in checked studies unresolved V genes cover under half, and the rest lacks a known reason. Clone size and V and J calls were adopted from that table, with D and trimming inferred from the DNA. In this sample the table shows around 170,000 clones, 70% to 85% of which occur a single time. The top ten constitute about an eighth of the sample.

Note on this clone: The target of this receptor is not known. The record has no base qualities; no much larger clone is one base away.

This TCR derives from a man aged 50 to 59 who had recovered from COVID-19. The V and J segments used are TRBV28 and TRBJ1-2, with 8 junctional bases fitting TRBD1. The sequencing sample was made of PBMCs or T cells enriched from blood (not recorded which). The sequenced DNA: TGTGCCAGCAGTTCATACAGGGGGGCGCTCGGCTACACCTTC. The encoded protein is CASSSYRGALGYTF.